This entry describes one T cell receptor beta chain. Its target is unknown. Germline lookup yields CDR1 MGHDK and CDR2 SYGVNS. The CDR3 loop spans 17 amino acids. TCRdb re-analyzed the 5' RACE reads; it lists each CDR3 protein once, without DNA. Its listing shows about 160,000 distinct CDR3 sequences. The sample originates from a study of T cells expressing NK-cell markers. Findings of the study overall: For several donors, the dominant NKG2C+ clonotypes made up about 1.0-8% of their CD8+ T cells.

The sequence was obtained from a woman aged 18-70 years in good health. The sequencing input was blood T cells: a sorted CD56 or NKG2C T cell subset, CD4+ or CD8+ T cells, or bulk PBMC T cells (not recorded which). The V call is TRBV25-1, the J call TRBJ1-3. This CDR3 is CASSDTHGPRRGNTIYF. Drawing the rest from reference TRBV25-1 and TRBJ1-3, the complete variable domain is EADIYQTPRYLVIGTGKKITLECSQTMGHDKMYWYQQDPGMELHLIHYSYGVNSTEKGDLSSESTVSRIRTEHFPLTLESARPSHTSQYLCASSDTHGPRRGNTIYFGEGSWLTVV.